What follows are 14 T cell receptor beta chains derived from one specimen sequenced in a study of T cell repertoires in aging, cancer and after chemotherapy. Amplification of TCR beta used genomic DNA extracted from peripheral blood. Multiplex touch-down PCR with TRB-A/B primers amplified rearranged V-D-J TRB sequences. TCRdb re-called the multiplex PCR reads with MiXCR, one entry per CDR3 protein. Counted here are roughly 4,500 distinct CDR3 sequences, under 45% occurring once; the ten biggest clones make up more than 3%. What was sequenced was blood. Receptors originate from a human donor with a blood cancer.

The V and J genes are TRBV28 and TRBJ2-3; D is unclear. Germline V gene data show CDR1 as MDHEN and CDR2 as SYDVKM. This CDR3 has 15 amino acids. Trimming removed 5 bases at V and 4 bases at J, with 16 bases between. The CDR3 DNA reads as TGTGCCAGCAGTCGCCGTATTCTTTCTGCAGATACGCAGTATTTT. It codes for CASSRRILSADTQYF.

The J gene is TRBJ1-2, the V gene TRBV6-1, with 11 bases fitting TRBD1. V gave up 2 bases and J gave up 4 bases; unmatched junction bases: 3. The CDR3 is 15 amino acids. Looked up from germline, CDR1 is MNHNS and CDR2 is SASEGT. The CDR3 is CASSERTGGSYGYTF. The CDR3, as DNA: TGTGCCAGCAGTGAAAGGACAGGGGGCTCCTATGGCTACACCTTC.

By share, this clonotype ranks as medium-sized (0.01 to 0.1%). The CDR3 coding sequence is TGTGCCAGTAGTTCCGGACTCACTCCCTACAATGAGCAGTTCTTC. Residues: CASSSGLTPYNEQFF. This rearrangement joins TRBV19 to TRBJ2-1, with D possibly being TRBD2 (5 bases). The CDR3 has 15 amino acids. Trimming took 5 bases from V and 2 from J, leaving 13 bases between them. The V gene's germline CDR1 is LNHDA and CDR2 SQIVND (reference sequence).

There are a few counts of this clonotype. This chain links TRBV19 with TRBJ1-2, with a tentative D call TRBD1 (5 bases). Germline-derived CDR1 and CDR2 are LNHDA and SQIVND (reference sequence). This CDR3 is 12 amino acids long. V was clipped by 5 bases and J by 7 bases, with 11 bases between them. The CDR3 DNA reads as TGTGCCAGTAGTTGGCAGGGCTTTGGCTACACCTTC. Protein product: CASSWQGFGYTF.

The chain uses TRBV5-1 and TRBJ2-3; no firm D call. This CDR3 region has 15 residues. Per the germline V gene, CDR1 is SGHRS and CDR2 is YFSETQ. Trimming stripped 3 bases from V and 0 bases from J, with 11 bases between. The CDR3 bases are TGCGCCAGCAGCTCGACGCTCGCTAGCACAGATACGCAGTATTTT. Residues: CASSSTLASTDTQYF.

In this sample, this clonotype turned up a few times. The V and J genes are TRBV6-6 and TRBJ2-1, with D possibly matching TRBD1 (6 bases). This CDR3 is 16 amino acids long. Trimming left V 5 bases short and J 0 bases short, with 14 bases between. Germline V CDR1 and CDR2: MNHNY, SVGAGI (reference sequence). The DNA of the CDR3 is TGTGCCAGCAGTACCCGGGACACACGCTCCTACAATGAGCAGTTCTTC. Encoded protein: CASSTRDTRSYNEQFF.

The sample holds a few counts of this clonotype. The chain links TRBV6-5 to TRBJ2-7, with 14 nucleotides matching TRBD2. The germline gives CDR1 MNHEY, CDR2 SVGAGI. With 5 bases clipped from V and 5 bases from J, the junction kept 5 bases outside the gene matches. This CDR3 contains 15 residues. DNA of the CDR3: TGTGCCAGCAGTCCCGGGACTAGCGGGAGCCACGAGCAGTACTTC. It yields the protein CASSPGTSGSHEQYF.

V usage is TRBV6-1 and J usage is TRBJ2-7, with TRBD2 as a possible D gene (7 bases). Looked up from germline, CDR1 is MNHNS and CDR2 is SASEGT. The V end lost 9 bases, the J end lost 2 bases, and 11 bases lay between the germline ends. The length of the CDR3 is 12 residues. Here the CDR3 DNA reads TGTGCCAGTGGGGGGGGCCCCTACGAGCAGTACTTC. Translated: CASGGGPYEQYF.

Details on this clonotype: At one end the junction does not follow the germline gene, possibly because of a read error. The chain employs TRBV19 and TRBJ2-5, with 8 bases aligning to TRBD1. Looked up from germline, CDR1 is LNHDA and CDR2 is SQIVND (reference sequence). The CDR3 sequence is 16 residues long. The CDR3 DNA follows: TGTGCCAGTAGTATGGTCAACAGGGGGTTCGGGGAGACCAAGTACTTC. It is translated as CASSMVNRGFGETKYF. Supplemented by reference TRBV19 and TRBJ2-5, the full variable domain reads DGGITQSPKYLFRKEGQNVTLSCEQNLNHDAMYWYRQDPGQGLRLIYYSQIVNDFQKGDIAEGYSVSREKKESFPLTVTSAQKNPTAFYLCASSMVNRGFGETKYFGPGTRLLVL.

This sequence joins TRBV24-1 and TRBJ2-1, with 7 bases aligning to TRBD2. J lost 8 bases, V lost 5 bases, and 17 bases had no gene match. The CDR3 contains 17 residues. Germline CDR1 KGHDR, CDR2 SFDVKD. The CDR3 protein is CATSGGMVGGSVDEQFF. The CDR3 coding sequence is TGTGCCACCAGTGGGGGTATGGTGGGCGGGAGTGTCGATGAGCAGTTCTTC.

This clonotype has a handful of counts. CDR3 sequence (DNA): TGTGCCAGCAGTCTACGGACTGAAGCTTTCTTT. Encoded protein: CASSLRTEAFF. The chain couples TRBV12-3 or TRBV12-4 to TRBJ1-1; D remains unclear. V shed 5 bases and J shed 5 bases, with 6 bases lying between them. This CDR3 has 11 residues.

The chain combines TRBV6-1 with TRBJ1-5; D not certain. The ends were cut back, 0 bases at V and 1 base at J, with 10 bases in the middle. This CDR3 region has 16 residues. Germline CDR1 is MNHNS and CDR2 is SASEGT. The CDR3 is CASSEAILGSNQPQHF. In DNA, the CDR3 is TGTGCCAGCAGTGAAGCGATACTGGGGAGCAATCAGCCCCAGCATTTT.

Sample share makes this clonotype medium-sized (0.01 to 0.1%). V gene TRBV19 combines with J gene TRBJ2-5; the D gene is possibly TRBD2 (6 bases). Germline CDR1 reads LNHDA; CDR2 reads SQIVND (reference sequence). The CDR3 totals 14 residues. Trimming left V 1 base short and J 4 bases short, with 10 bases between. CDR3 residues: CASSIAEGPETQYF. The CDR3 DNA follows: TGTGCCAGTAGTATAGCGGAGGGTCCAGAGACCCAGTACTTC.

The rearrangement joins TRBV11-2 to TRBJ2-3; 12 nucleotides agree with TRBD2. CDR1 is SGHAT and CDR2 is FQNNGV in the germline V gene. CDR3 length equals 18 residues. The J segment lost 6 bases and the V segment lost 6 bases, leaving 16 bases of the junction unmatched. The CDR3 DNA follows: TGTGCCAGCAGTTTTCTCCCGGCTAGCGGGAGGGCCGGTGATACGCAGTATTTT. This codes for CASSFLPASGRAGDTQYF.